Listed below are T cell receptor beta chains from one sample, sequenced in a study of blood T cell repertoires in COVID-19. TCRdb's table, derived via immunoSEQ multiplex PCR, lists solely in-frame clones and lacks some. Found here are about 140,000 clones, approximately 86% of them singletons; the top ten hold roughly 5.4%. The specimen sequenced was peripheral blood. The receptors come from a human donor in a cohort sampled during active COVID-19. CDR3s include the opening cysteine and the closing phenylalanine or tryptophan. Fields, in order: CDR3 protein, CDR3 DNA, D gene, V gene, clone size, J gene. A D gene is named only where the DNA matches it firmly. Clone size is shown for a subset of rows, as once, few, many or a class of expanded clone.

CDR3 protein: CASSFTGGEQYF
CDR3 DNA: TGCGCCAGCAGCTTTACAGGGGGCGAGCAGTACTTC
D gene: TRBD1
V gene: TRBV5-1
clone size: -
J gene: TRBJ2-7

CDR3 protein: CASSRDSLLSYNEQFF
CDR3 DNA: TGTGCCAGCAGTCGTGACTCCTTACTCTCCTACAATGAGCAGTTCTTC
D gene: -
V gene: TRBV28
clone size: -
J gene: TRBJ2-1

CDR3 protein: CASRDRGMGSYEQYF
CDR3 DNA: TGTGCCAGCAGAGATCGGGGAATGGGCTCCTACGAGCAGTACTTC
D gene: -
V gene: TRBV7-3
clone size: -
J gene: TRBJ2-7

CDR3 protein: CASQQGVNTEAFF
CDR3 DNA: TGTGCCAGTCAACAGGGCGTGAACACTGAAGCTTTCTTT
D gene: -
V gene: TRBV2
clone size: -
J gene: TRBJ1-1

CDR3 protein: CASSAGVFSYEQYF
CDR3 DNA: TGTGCCAGTAGTGCGGGGGTCTTCTCCTACGAGCAGTACTTC
D gene: TRBD2
V gene: TRBV19
clone size: -
J gene: TRBJ2-7

CDR3 protein: CASSSGTGAYEQYF
CDR3 DNA: TGCGCCAGCAGCTCCGGGACAGGGGCATACGAGCAGTACTTC
D gene: TRBD1
V gene: TRBV4-1
clone size: -
J gene: TRBJ2-7

CDR3 protein: CASSPPLAGSYNEQFF
CDR3 DNA: TGTGCCAGCTCACCACCACTAGCGGGCTCATACAATGAGCAGTTCTTC
D gene: TRBD2
V gene: TRBV18
clone size: -
J gene: TRBJ2-1

CDR3 protein: CANAQGGYGYTF
CDR3 DNA: TGTGCCAACGCTCAGGGAGGGTATGGCTACACCTTC
D gene: -
V gene: TRBV6-5
clone size: -
J gene: TRBJ1-2

CDR3 protein: CASSPTGGSSGANVLTF
CDR3 DNA: TGTGCCAGCAGCCCGACCGGCGGTAGCTCTGGGGCCAACGTCCTGACTTTC
D gene: -
V gene: TRBV9
clone size: -
J gene: TRBJ2-6

CDR3 protein: CASNREGGNQPQHF
CDR3 DNA: TGTGCCAGCAATCGCGAGGGGGGCAATCAGCCCCAGCATTTT
D gene: -
V gene: TRBV2
clone size: few
J gene: TRBJ1-5

CDR3 protein: CATSRGRTEGYGYTF
CDR3 DNA: TGTGCCACCAGCAGAGGACGGACGGAGGGCTATGGCTACACCTTC
D gene: -
V gene: TRBV15
clone size: -
J gene: TRBJ1-2

CDR3 protein: CASSFQGNYGYTF
CDR3 DNA: TGTGCCAGCAGTTTTCAGGGGAACTATGGCTACACCTTC
D gene: -
V gene: TRBV7-2
clone size: -
J gene: TRBJ1-2

CDR3 protein: CASSGQGNTEAFF
CDR3 DNA: TGTGCCAGCAGCGGACAGGGGAACACTGAAGCTTTCTTT
D gene: TRBD1
V gene: TRBV2
clone size: -
J gene: TRBJ1-1

CDR3 protein: CATSDLQGSQFF
CDR3 DNA: TGTGCCACCAGTGACTTACAGGGGTCGCAGTTCTTC
D gene: TRBD1
V gene: TRBV24-1
clone size: -
J gene: TRBJ2-1

CDR3 protein: CASSGGLAGATGSTDTQYF
CDR3 DNA: TGTGCCAGCAGCGGGGGACTAGCGGGGGCCACGGGGAGCACAGATACGCAGTATTTT
D gene: TRBD2
V gene: TRBV5-6
clone size: -
J gene: TRBJ2-3

CDR3 protein: CSASSGGSSYNEQFF
CDR3 DNA: TGCAGTGCTAGTTCGGGGGGGAGCTCCTACAATGAGCAGTTCTTC
D gene: TRBD2
V gene: TRBV20-1
clone size: -
J gene: TRBJ2-1

CDR3 protein: CASSYRSGDEAFF
CDR3 DNA: TGTGCCAGCAGTTACCGTAGCGGTGATGAAGCTTTCTTT
D gene: -
V gene: TRBV6-5
clone size: -
J gene: TRBJ1-1

CDR3 protein: CASSVAGLGGEQYF
CDR3 DNA: TGTGCCAGCAGCGTAGCAGGACTAGGGGGCGAGCAGTACTTC
D gene: -
V gene: TRBV9
clone size: -
J gene: TRBJ2-7

CDR3 protein: CASTSPGQGVKKLFF
CDR3 DNA: TGTGCCAGCACCTCACCGGGACAGGGTGTAAAAAAACTGTTTTTT
D gene: TRBD1
V gene: TRBV7-9
clone size: -
J gene: TRBJ1-4

CDR3 protein: CASSQNGGMRVGRQETQYF
CDR3 DNA: TGCGCCAGCAGCCAAAATGGGGGGATGAGGGTAGGACGTCAAGAGACCCAGTACTTC
D gene: -
V gene: TRBV4-1
clone size: -
J gene: TRBJ2-5

CDR3 protein: CASSLGTSDYEQYF
CDR3 DNA: TGTGCCAGCAGCTTAGGGACTAGCGACTACGAGCAGTACTTC
D gene: TRBD2
V gene: TRBV7-2
clone size: -
J gene: TRBJ2-7

CDR3 protein: CASSQGGGPLTGELFF
CDR3 DNA: TGTGCCAGCAGCCAAGGGGGAGGGCCCCTCACCGGGGAGCTGTTTTTT
D gene: TRBD2
V gene: TRBV14
clone size: -
J gene: TRBJ2-2

CDR3 protein: CASSIETGGTEAFF
CDR3 DNA: TGTGCCAGTAGTATAGAGACAGGGGGCACTGAAGCTTTCTTT
D gene: TRBD1
V gene: TRBV19
clone size: -
J gene: TRBJ1-1

CDR3 protein: CASNQDRGNGYTF
CDR3 DNA: TGTGCCAGCAACCAGGACAGGGGGAATGGCTACACCTTC
D gene: TRBD1
V gene: TRBV12-3/TRBV12-4
clone size: -
J gene: TRBJ1-2

CDR3 protein: CASSLRPAGSNEQFF
CDR3 DNA: TGTGCCAGCAGCTTAAGGCCAGCGGGTTCGAATGAGCAGTTCTTC
D gene: -
V gene: TRBV7-2
clone size: -
J gene: TRBJ2-1

CDR3 protein: CASSPGTQNEKLFF
CDR3 DNA: TGCGCCAGCAGCCCCGGGACACAGAATGAAAAACTGTTTTTT
D gene: -
V gene: TRBV5-1
clone size: -
J gene: TRBJ1-4

CDR3 protein: CAWSPGPSYSNQPQHF
CDR3 DNA: TGTGCCTGGAGCCCAGGTCCCAGTTATAGCAATCAGCCCCAGCATTTT
D gene: -
V gene: TRBV30
clone size: once
J gene: TRBJ1-5

CDR3 protein: CASHVGANTGELFF
CDR3 DNA: TGTGCCAGCCACGTCGGAGCGAACACCGGGGAGCTGTTTTTT
D gene: -
V gene: TRBV19
clone size: -
J gene: TRBJ2-2

CDR3 protein: CASRPTGGWEQFF
CDR3 DNA: TGTGCCAGCAGGCCCACCGGGGGATGGGAGCAGTTCTTC
D gene: -
V gene: TRBV11-2
clone size: few
J gene: TRBJ2-1

CDR3 protein: CAIRDRVSTEAFF
CDR3 DNA: TGTGCCATCAGGGACAGGGTGAGCACTGAAGCTTTCTTT
D gene: TRBD1
V gene: TRBV10-3
clone size: -
J gene: TRBJ1-1

CDR3 protein: CASSQDPGGSHYEQYF
CDR3 DNA: TGCGCCAGCAGCCAAGATCCGGGGGGCTCCCACTACGAGCAGTACTTC
D gene: -
V gene: TRBV4-1
clone size: -
J gene: TRBJ2-7

CDR3 protein: CASSYRGRMTNEKLFF
CDR3 DNA: TGTGCCAGCAGTTACAGGGGAAGAATGACTAATGAAAAACTGTTTTTT
D gene: -
V gene: TRBV6-5
clone size: -
J gene: TRBJ1-4

CDR3 protein: CASSIDGGDGATNEKLFF
CDR3 DNA: TGTGCCAGTAGTATAGACGGGGGAGACGGAGCAACTAATGAAAAACTGTTTTTT
D gene: -
V gene: TRBV19
clone size: -
J gene: TRBJ1-4

CDR3 protein: CASSLDVPSGVAGELFF
CDR3 DNA: TGTGCCAGCAGTTTAGACGTGCCTAGCGGGGTCGCCGGGGAGCTGTTTTTT
D gene: TRBD2
V gene: TRBV28
clone size: -
J gene: TRBJ2-2

CDR3 protein: CATSRIAGVGYEQYF
CDR3 DNA: TGTGCCACCAGCAGAATCGCAGGGGTGGGATACGAGCAGTACTTC
D gene: -
V gene: TRBV15
clone size: once
J gene: TRBJ2-7

CDR3 protein: CASSLAVGGPLSYEQYF
CDR3 DNA: TGCGCCAGCAGCTTGGCCGTGGGGGGGCCGCTCTCCTACGAGCAGTACTTC
D gene: -
V gene: TRBV5-1
clone size: -
J gene: TRBJ2-7

CDR3 protein: CASSLVAGGLEDTQYF
CDR3 DNA: TGTGCCAGCAGTTTGGTAGCGGGGGGGCTGGAAGATACGCAGTATTTT
D gene: TRBD2
V gene: TRBV28
clone size: -
J gene: TRBJ2-3

CDR3 protein: CASSPRQGDSPLHF
CDR3 DNA: TGTGCCAGCAGCCCCCGACAGGGGGATTCACCCCTCCACTTT
D gene: TRBD1
V gene: TRBV7-9
clone size: -
J gene: TRBJ1-6

CDR3 protein: CASSERSTETQYF
CDR3 DNA: TGTGCCAGCAGTGAGAGGTCGACAGAGACCCAGTACTTC
D gene: -
V gene: TRBV2
clone size: -
J gene: TRBJ2-5

CDR3 protein: CATLAGTYTGELFF
CDR3 DNA: TGTGCCACCTTAGCGGGTACCTACACCGGGGAGCTGTTTTTT
D gene: TRBD2
V gene: TRBV19
clone size: -
J gene: TRBJ2-2

CDR3 protein: CASSYEGGVGAEAFF
CDR3 DNA: TGTGCCAGCAGTTACGAAGGGGGCGTTGGGGCTGAAGCTTTCTTT
D gene: TRBD1
V gene: TRBV6-5
clone size: -
J gene: TRBJ1-1

CDR3 protein: CASKESGTDTQYF
CDR3 DNA: TGCGCCAGTAAGGAAAGCGGCACAGATACGCAGTATTTT
D gene: -
V gene: TRBV10-1
clone size: -
J gene: TRBJ2-3

CDR3 protein: CASSLPLRVNTEAFF
CDR3 DNA: TGTGCCAGCAGTTTGCCCCTGAGGGTGAACACTGAAGCTTTCTTT
D gene: -
V gene: TRBV6-5
clone size: -
J gene: TRBJ1-1

CDR3 protein: CASSPQLAGGFYEQYF
CDR3 DNA: TGTGCCAGCAGTCCTCAGTTAGCGGGGGGGTTCTACGAGCAGTACTTC
D gene: TRBD2
V gene: TRBV28
clone size: -
J gene: TRBJ2-7

CDR3 protein: CASSEDGRVGTEAFF
CDR3 DNA: TGTGCCAGCAGTGAGGATGGGCGGGTGGGCACTGAAGCTTTCTTT
D gene: -
V gene: TRBV6-1
clone size: -
J gene: TRBJ1-1

CDR3 protein: CAWSAGSSYNEQFF
CDR3 DNA: TGTGCCTGGAGTGCGGGGAGCTCCTACAATGAGCAGTTCTTC
D gene: -
V gene: TRBV30
clone size: -
J gene: TRBJ2-1

CDR3 protein: CASSSRTSGGGNYNEQFF
CDR3 DNA: TGTGCCAGCAGTTCCCGGACTAGCGGGGGGGGAAACTACAATGAGCAGTTCTTC
D gene: TRBD2
V gene: TRBV27
clone size: -
J gene: TRBJ2-1

CDR3 protein: CASSTFGQGLNNEQFF
CDR3 DNA: TGTGCCAGCAGCACCTTTGGACAGGGGCTTAACAATGAGCAGTTCTTC
D gene: TRBD1
V gene: TRBV7-9
clone size: -
J gene: TRBJ2-1